Below, 14 T cell receptor beta chains from the same sample are listed, as sequenced in a study of cytomegalovirus exposure and HLA in healthy donors. Researchers ran the PCR with 60 Vbeta and 13 Jbeta primers. Sequenced by immunoSEQ multiplex PCR; TCRdb stores in-frame clones only, minus some. The sample gives 100,000 to 150,000 clones, more than 75% of which show up once; 1.5% is in the top ten. The sample taken for sequencing was PBMCs. These TCRs come from a female donor in good health and CMV-seronegative.

This sequence joins TRBV18 and TRBJ1-5; D not resolved. The germline V gene encodes CDR1 KGHSH and CDR2 LQKENI. CDR3 length: 13 amino acids. V was clipped by 2 bases and J by 4 bases, with 6 bases between them. CDR3 amino acids: CASSPTNNQPQHF. The CDR3 DNA sequence: TGTGCCAGCTCACCAACTAATAATCAGCCCCAGCATTTT.

The genes are TRBV7-2 and TRBJ2-3, with 10 bases matching TRBD2. The CDR3 totals 16 residues. CDR1 and CDR2 from the germline V gene are SGHTA and FQGNSA. Trimming cost V 5 bases and J 1 base; bases outside gene matches: 6. Written as DNA, the CDR3 is TGTGCCAGCAGCCCGCGGACTAGCGGAGGCACAGATACGCAGTATTTT. This gives the protein CASSPRTSGGTDTQYF.

V and J are TRBV9 and TRBJ1-2; 9 bases fit TRBD1. This CDR3 contains 15 residues. CDR1 SGDLS and CDR2 YYNGEE come from the germline V gene. V shed 4 bases, J shed 8 bases, and the junction held 12 bases outside the gene matches. Here the CDR3 DNA reads TGTGCCAGCAGCAACTCCCCGGGACAGGGAAGCGGCTACACCTTC. Residues: CASSNSPGQGSGYTF.

This chain connects TRBV7-8 to TRBJ2-1; D is uncertain. Germline CDR1 SGHVS, CDR2 FQNEAQ. The CDR3 covers 15 residues. V was trimmed by 1 base and J by 5 bases, leaving 12 bases between them. The CDR3, as DNA: TGTGCCAGCAGCTTAGGCACCCTACTCGACAATGAGCAGTTCTTC. Protein product: CASSLGTLLDNEQFF.

This clone was counted many times. The chain has TRBV6-6 and TRBJ1-5; possibly TRBD1 for D (5 bases). Germline V gene sequence: CDR1 MNHNY, CDR2 SVGAGI (reference sequence). CDR3 size: 16 residues. With 0 bases removed from V and 1 base from J, the gap between germline ends came to 10 bases. The CDR3 reads CASSYSAGMSNQPQHF. The CDR3 nucleotides read TGTGCCAGCAGTTACTCGGCAGGGATGAGCAATCAGCCCCAGCATTTT.

The J gene is TRBJ2-2, the V gene TRBV27; D not certain. The germline CDR1 and CDR2 sequences are MNHEY and SMNVEV (reference sequence). The CDR3 spans 17 residues. Trimming removed 4 bases at V and 4 bases at J, with 19 bases between. CDR3 in amino acids: CASSYYLDLSGTGELFF. The CDR3 DNA follows: TGTGCCAGCAGTTACTACCTTGACCTTAGTGGCACCGGGGAGCTGTTTTTT.

This clone came up once. The rearrangement joins TRBV28 to TRBJ2-7, with 10 bases aligning to TRBD1. Germline V lookup: CDR1 MDHEN, CDR2 SYDVKM. The CDR3 runs 15 residues. V was pared by 3 bases and J by 5 bases, with 7 bases of the junction left unmatched. The CDR3 DNA reads as TGTGCCAGCAGTTTCTCCGGGACAGGGGCGAACGAGCAGTACTTC. This translates into CASSFSGTGANEQYF.

The genes are TRBV18 and TRBJ1-1; D remains unclear. Deletions cut 3 bases from V and 1 base from J, with 3 bases between. The germline gives CDR1 KGHSH, CDR2 LQKENI. This CDR3 contains 12 residues. This CDR3 is CASSPQNTEAFF. The CDR3 coding sequence is TGTGCCAGCTCACCTCAGAACACTGAAGCTTTCTTT.

V usage is TRBV11-2 and J usage is TRBJ2-7, with D hard to call. The CDR3 consists of 12 residues. Germline CDR1 is SGHAT and CDR2 is FQNNGV. V lost 4 bases, J lost 6 bases, and 10 bases lay in between. As DNA, the CDR3 is TGTGCCAGCAGCTCCTCCTTCGGCGAGCAGTACTTC. This codes for CASSSSFGEQYF.

This clone was recorded a few times. The V gene is TRBV2, the J gene TRBJ1-1; D is uncertain. CDR3 length: 12 residues. The V end lost 6 bases, the J end lost 4 bases, and 9 bases lay between the germline ends. Germline V gene lookup returns CDR1 SNHLY and CDR2 FYNNEI. The CDR3 reads CASRFRVTEAFF. The CDR3 nucleotides read TGTGCCAGCAGGTTTCGAGTCACTGAAGCTTTCTTT.

The chain recombines TRBV29-1 with TRBJ2-5; TRBD2 agrees at 14 bases. V shed 7 bases, J shed 2 bases, and the junction held 6 bases outside the gene matches. The germline V gene has CDR1 SQVTM and CDR2 ANQGSEA. CDR3 size: 15 residues. For the CDR3, the DNA is TGCAGCGCCGGACTAGCGGGAGGACGGCAAGAGACCCAGTACTTC. Amino acid sequence: CSAGLAGGRQETQYF.

The chain couples TRBV28 to TRBJ2-5; D is possibly TRBD1 (6 bases). The germline CDR1 and CDR2 sequences are MDHEN and SYDVKM. The CDR3 runs 14 residues. V was trimmed by 5 bases and J by 9 bases, leaving 19 bases between them. CDR3 amino acids: CASSTPRGEWSQYF. The CDR3 DNA reads as TGTGCCAGCAGTACCCCCAGGGGCGAGTGGTCCCAGTACTTC.

The J gene is TRBJ2-1, the V gene TRBV5-1; no reliable D call. The V end was cut by 0 bases, the J end by 7 bases, with 14 bases between. The germline V gene encodes CDR1 SGHRS and CDR2 YFSETQ. The CDR3 runs to 15 residues. CDR3 DNA: TGCGCCAGCAGCTTGGTCCCCCTGGGCTCGAATGAGCAGTTCTTC. This gives the protein CASSLVPLGSNEQFF.

In this sample, this clone turned up a few times. V and J are TRBV6-6 and TRBJ2-7; 11 bases are shared with TRBD2. Germline V CDR1 and CDR2: MNHNY, SVGAGI (reference sequence). The CDR3 runs 15 residues. With 6 bases clipped from V and 2 bases from J, the junction kept 6 bases outside the gene matches. This CDR3 is CASRWGLAAAYEQYF. Written as DNA, the CDR3 is TGTGCCAGCAGATGGGGACTAGCGGCCGCCTACGAGCAGTACTTC.